This TCR beta chain was profiled in a study of human T cells and chemical hapten exposure. On the study more broadly: Minor pooled library volume differences mainly drove per-sample TCR yield variation. Findings and limits, study-wide: Each of the donors had alopecia, so their immune responses may not resemble those of healthy people.

As for this clonotype: Its specificity is not known.

Time point described: patch test 1, 2 weeks after DPC sensitization. Treatment reported: therapeutic diphenylcyclopropenone sensitization with weekly scalp DPC. The CDR3 is 9 residues long. One entry per CDR3 protein, called by TCRdb with MiXCR from the RACE reads. The data show 11,000 to 15,000 distinct CDR3 sequences, over 15% seen once. The input for sequencing was whole blood, taken in connection with sensitization to the hapten diphenylcyclopropenone (DPC). The source of this sequence is a woman under 40 with alopecia areata. Some clones in this sample may be carry-over from other donors' samples. The chain carries TRBV21-1 and TRBJ2-1. TRBV21-1 is deemed a pseudogene. The CDR3 DNA reads TGTGCCACCTCGAAGGAGCAGTTCTTC. This translates into CATSKEQFF.